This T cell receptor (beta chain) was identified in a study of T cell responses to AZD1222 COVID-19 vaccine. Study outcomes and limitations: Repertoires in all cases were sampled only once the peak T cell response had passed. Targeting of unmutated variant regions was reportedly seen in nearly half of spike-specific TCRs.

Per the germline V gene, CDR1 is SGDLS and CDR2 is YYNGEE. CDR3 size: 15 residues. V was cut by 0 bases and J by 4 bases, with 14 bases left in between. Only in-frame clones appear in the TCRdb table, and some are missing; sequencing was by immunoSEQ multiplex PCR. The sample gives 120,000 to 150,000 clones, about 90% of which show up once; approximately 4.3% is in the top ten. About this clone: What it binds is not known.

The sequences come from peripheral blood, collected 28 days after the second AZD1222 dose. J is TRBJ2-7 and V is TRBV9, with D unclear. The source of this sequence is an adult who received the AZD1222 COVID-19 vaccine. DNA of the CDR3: TGTGCCAGCAGCGTAGGCGGCCGGCGAGATTACGAGCAGTACTTC. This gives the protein CASSVGGRRDYEQYF.